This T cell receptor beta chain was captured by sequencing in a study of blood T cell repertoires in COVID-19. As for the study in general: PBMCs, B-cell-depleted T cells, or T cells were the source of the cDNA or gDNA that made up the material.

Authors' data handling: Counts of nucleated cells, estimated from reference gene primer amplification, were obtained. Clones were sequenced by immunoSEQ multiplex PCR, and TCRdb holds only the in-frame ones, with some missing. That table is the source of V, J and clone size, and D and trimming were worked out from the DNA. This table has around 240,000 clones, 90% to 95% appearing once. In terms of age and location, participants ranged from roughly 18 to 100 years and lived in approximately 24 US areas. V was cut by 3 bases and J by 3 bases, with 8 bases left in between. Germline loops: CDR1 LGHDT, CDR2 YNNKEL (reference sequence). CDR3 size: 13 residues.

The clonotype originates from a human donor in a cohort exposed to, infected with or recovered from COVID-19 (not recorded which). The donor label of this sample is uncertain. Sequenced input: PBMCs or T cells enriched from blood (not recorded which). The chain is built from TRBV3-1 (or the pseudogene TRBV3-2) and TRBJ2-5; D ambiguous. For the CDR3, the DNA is TGTGCCAGCAGCCACGGTGTAGAAGAGACCCAGTACTTC. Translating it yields CASSHGVEETQYF.